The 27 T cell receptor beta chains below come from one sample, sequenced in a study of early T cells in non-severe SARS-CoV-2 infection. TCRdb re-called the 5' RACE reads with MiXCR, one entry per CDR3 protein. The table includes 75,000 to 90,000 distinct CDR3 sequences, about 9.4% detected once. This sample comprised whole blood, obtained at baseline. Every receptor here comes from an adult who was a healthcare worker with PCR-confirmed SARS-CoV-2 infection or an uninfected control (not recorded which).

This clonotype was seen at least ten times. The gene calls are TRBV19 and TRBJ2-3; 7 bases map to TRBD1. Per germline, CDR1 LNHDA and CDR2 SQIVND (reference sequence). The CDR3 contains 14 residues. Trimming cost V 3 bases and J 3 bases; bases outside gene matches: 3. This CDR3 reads CASSINRGTDTQYF. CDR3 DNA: TGTGCCAGTAGTATCAACAGGGGAACAGATACGCAGTATTTT.

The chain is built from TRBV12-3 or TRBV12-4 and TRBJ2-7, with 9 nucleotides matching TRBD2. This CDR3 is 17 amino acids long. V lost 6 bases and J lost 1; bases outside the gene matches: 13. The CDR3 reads CASSPHPPGLASYEQYF. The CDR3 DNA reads TGTGCCAGCAGCCCCCACCCCCCGGGACTAGCATCCTACGAGCAGTACTTC.

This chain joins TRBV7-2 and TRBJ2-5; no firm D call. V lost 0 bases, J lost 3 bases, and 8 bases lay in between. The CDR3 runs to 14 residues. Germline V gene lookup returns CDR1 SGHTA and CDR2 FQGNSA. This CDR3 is CASSLAQLKETQYF. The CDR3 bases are TGTGCCAGCAGCTTAGCGCAGCTGAAAGAGACCCAGTACTTC.

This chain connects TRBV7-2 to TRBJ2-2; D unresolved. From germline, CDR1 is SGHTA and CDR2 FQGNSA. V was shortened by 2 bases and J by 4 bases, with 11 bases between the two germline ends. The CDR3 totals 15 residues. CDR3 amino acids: CASSLTARSTGELFF. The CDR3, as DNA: TGTGCCAGCAGCTTAACCGCCCGGAGCACCGGGGAGCTGTTTTTT.

The CDR3 reads CASTPPRVRGYGYTF. CDR3 coding DNA: TGTGCCAGCACCCCCCCACGGGTGAGAGGCTATGGCTACACCTTC. This sequence joins TRBV28 and TRBJ1-2; D gene uncertain. The CDR3 extends over 15 amino acids. With 7 bases removed from V and 4 bases from J, the gap between germline ends came to 19 bases. From germline, CDR1 is MDHEN and CDR2 SYDVKM.

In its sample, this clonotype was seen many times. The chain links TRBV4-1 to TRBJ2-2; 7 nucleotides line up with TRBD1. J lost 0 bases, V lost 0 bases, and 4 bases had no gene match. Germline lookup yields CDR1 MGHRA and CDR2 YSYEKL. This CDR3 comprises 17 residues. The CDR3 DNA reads TGCGCCAGCAGCCAAGATAAGGGGGCTTCGAACACCGGGGAGCTGTTTTTT. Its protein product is CASSQDKGASNTGELFF.

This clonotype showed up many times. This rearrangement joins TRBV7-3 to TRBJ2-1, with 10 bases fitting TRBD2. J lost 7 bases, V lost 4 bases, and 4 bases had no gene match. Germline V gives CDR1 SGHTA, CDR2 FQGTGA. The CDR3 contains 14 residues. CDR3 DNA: TGTGCCAGCAGCTCTAGCGGGAGTAAGAATGAGCAGTTCTTC. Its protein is CASSSSGSKNEQFF.

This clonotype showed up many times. The CDR3 loop is CASSLAGPSYEQYF. CDR3 sequence (DNA): TGTGCCAGCAGCTTAGCAGGACCCTCTTACGAGCAGTACTTC. The rearrangement uses TRBV11-2 and TRBJ2-7, with no clear D. With 1 base removed from V and 4 bases from J, the gap between germline ends came to 11 bases. The CDR3 consists of 14 residues. Germline lookup yields CDR1 SGHAT and CDR2 FQNNGV. Variable domain in full (rest from reference TRBV11-2 and TRBJ2-7): EAGVAQSPRYKIIEKRQSVAFWCNPISGHATLYWYQQILGQGPKLLIQFQNNGVVDDSQLPKDRFSAERLKGVDSTLKIQPAKLEDSAVYLCASSLAGPSYEQYFGPGTRLTVT.

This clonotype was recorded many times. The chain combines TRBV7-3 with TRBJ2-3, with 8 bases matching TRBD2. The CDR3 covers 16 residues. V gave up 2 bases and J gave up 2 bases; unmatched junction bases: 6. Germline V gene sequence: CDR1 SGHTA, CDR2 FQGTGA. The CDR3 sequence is CASSLGLAGSTDTQYF. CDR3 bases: TGTGCCAGCAGCTTAGGCTTAGCGGGGTCCACAGATACGCAGTATTTT.

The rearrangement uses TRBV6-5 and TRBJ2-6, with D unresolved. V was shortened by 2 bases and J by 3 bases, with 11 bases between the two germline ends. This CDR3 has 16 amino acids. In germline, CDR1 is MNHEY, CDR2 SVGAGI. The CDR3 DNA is TGTGCCAGCAGTTACGGTGGGTCGGATGGGGCCAACGTCCTGACTTTC. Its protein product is CASSYGGSDGANVLTF.

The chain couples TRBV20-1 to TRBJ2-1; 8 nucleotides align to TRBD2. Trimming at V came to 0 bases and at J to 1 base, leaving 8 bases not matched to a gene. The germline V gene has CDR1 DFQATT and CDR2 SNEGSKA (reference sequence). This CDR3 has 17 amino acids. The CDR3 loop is CSARDPTLAGSYNEQFF. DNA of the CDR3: TGCAGTGCTAGAGATCCCACCTTAGCGGGGTCCTACAATGAGCAGTTCTTC.

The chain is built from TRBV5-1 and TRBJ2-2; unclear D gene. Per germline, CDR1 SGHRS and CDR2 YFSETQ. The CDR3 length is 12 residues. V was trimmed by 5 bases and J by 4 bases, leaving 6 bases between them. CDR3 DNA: TGCGCCAGCAGGGAAGGCACCGGGGAGCTGTTTTTT. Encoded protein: CASREGTGELFF.

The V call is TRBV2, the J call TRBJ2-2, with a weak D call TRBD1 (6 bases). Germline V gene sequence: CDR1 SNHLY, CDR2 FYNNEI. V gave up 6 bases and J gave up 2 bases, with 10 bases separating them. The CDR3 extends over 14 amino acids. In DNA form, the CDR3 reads TGTGCCAGCAGGGTACAGGGTAACACCGGGGAGCTGTTTTTT. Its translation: CASRVQGNTGELFF.

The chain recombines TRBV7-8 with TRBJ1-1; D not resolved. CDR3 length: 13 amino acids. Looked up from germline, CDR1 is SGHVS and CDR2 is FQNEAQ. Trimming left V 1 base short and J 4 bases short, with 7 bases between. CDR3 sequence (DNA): TGTGCCAGCAGCTTAGAGGCTACCACTGAAGCTTTCTTT. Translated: CASSLEATTEAFF.

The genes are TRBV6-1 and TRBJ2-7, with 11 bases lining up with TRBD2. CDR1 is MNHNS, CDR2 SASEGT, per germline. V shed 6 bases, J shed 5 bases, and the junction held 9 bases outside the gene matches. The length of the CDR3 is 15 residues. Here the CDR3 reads CASSGTSGSFDEQYF. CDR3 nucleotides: TGTGCCAGCAGCGGTACTAGCGGGAGCTTCGACGAGCAGTACTTC.

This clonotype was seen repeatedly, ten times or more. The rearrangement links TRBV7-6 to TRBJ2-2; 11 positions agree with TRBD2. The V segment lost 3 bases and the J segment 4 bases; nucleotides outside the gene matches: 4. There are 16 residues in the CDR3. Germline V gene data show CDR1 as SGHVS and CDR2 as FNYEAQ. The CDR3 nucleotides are TGTGCCAGCAGCTTGTCACTAGCGGGAGTCACCGGGGAGCTGTTTTTT. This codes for CASSLSLAGVTGELFF.

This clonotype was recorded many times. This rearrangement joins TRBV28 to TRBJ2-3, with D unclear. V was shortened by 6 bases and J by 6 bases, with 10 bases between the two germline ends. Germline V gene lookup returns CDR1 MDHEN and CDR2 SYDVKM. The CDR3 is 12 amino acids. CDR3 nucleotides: TGTGCCAGCAGCTGGATCCACGATACGCAGTATTTT. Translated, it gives CASSWIHDTQYF.

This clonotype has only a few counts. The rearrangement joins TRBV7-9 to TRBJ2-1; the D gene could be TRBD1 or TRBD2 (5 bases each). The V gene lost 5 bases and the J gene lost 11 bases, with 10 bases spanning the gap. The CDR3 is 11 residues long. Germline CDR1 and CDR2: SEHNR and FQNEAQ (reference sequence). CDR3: CASSTGTQQFF. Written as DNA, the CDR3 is TGTGCCAGCAGCACCGGGACCCAGCAGTTCTTC.

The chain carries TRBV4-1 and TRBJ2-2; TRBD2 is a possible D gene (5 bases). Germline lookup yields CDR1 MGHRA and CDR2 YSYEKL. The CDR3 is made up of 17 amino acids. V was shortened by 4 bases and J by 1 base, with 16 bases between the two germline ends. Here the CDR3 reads CASSPLERAENTGELFF. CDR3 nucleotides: TGCGCCAGCAGCCCTCTTGAAAGAGCGGAGAACACCGGGGAGCTGTTTTTT.

CDR3 sequence: CASSQVVRNQPQHF. For the CDR3, the DNA is TGCGCCAGCAGCCAAGTGGTACGCAATCAGCCCCAGCATTTT. The chain couples TRBV4-1 to TRBJ1-5, with D uncertain. CDR3 length: 14 amino acids. CDR1 and CDR2 (germline): MGHRA, YSYEKL. Trimming removed 1 base from V and 2 bases from J, with 6 bases in between.

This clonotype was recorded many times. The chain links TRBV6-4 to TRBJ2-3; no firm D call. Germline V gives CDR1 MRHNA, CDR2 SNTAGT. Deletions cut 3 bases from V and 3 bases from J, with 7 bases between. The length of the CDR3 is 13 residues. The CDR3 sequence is CASSEGGTDTQYF. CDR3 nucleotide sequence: TGTGCCAGCAGTGAGGGTGGAACAGATACGCAGTATTTT.

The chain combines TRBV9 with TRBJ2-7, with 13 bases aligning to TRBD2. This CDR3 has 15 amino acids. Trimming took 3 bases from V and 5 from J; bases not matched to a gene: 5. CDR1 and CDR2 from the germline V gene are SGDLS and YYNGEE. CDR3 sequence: CASSAAGLAGDEQYF. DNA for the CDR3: TGTGCCAGCAGCGCAGCAGGACTAGCGGGAGACGAGCAGTACTTC.

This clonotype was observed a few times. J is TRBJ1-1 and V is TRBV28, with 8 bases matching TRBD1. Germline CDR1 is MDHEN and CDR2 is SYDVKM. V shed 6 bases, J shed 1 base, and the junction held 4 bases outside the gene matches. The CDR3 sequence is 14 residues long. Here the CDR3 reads CASRVGTGNTEAFF. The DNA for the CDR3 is TGTGCCAGCAGGGTGGGGACAGGGAACACTGAAGCTTTCTTT. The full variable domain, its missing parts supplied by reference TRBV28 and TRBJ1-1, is DVKVTQSSRYLVKRTGEKVFLECVQDMDHENMFWYRQDPGLGLRLIYFSYDVKMKEKGDIPEGYSVSREKKERFSLILESASTNQTSMYLCASRVGTGNTEAFFGQGTRLTVV.

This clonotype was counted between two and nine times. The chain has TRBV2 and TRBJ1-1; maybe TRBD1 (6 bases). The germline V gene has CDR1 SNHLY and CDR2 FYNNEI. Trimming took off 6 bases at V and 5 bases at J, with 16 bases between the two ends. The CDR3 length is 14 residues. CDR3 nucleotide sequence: TGTGCCAGCAGCGTACGAGGCCAGGGGACTGAAGCTTTCTTT. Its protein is CASSVRGQGTEAFF. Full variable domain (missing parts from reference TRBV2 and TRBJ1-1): EPEVTQTPSHQVTQMGQEVILRCVPISNHLYFYWYRQILGQKVEFLVSFYNNEISEKSEIFDDQFSVERPDGSNFTLKIRSTKLEDSAMYFCASSVRGQGTEAFFGQGTRLTVV.

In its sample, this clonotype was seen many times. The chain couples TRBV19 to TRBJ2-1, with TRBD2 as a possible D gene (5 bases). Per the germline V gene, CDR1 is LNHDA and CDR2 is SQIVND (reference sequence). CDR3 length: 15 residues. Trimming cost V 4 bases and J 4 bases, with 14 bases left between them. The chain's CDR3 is CASSSTSLGYNEQFF. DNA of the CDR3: TGTGCCAGTAGTAGTACTAGTTTGGGTTACAATGAGCAGTTCTTC. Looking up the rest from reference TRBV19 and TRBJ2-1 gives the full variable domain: DGGITQSPKYLFRKEGQNVTLSCEQNLNHDAMYWYRQDPGQGLRLIYYSQIVNDFQKGDIAEGYSVSREKKESFPLTVTSAQKNPTAFYLCASSSTSLGYNEQFFGPGTRLTVL.

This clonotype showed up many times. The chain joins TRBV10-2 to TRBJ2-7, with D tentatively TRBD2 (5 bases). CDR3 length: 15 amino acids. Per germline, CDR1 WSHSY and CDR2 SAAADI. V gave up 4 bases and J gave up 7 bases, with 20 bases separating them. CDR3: CASSVPGLPSGEQYF. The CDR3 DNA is TGCGCCAGCAGTGTTCCGGGGTTGCCATCGGGAGAGCAGTACTTC.

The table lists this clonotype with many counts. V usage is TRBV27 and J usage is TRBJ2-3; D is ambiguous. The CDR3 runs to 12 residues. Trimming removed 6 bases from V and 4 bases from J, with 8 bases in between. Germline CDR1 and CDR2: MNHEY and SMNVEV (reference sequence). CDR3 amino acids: CASRAGPDTQYF. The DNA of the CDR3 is TGTGCCAGCAGAGCCGGGCCAGATACGCAGTATTTT.